The rows below give T cell receptor beta chains drawn from one sample of a study of OX40 agonist ivuxolimab in advanced cancers. The method was immunoSEQ multiplex PCR; TCRdb's version includes in-frame clones alone and lacks a portion of them. This table has tens of thousands of clones, around 87% appearing once. The sample here was CD4+ or CD8+ T cells sorted from blood, taken in a trial of the OX40 agonist ivuxolimab. Source of these receptors: an adult with an advanced solid tumor such as melanoma, head and neck, liver or kidney cancer. Both conserved end residues are part of each CDR3. A D gene is named only where the DNA matches it firmly. Size is omitted from some rows. Given values are once, few, many or a class for expanded clones.

clone_size: NA; v_call: TRBV28; d_call: NA; j_call: TRBJ1-2; cdr3_nt: TGTGCCAGCAGTCAGACAGTGTATAACTATGGCTACACCTTC; cdr3_aa: CASSQTVYNYGYTF
clone_size: NA; v_call: TRBV7-6; d_call: NA; j_call: TRBJ2-7; cdr3_nt: TGTGCCAGCAGCTTAGGACCCTCGAACTACGAGCAGTACTTC; cdr3_aa: CASSLGPSNYEQYF
clone_size: NA; v_call: TRBV19; d_call: NA; j_call: TRBJ2-7; cdr3_nt: TGTGCCAGTAGTCCAGGCTACAACGAGCAGTACTTC; cdr3_aa: CASSPGYNEQYF
clone_size: NA; v_call: TRBV18; d_call: NA; j_call: TRBJ2-1; cdr3_nt: TGTGCCAGCTCACCACCGTTGGGGGCCTTCTCGGGCAATGAGCAGTTCTTC; cdr3_aa: CASSPPLGAFSGNEQFF
clone_size: NA; v_call: TRBV5-4; d_call: NA; j_call: TRBJ2-1; cdr3_nt: TGTGCCAGCAGCTTAGAGGGAGGCTCCTACAATGAGCAGTTCTTC; cdr3_aa: CASSLEGGSYNEQFF
clone_size: few; v_call: TRBV5-6; d_call: NA; j_call: TRBJ2-3; cdr3_nt: TGTGCCAGCAGCCCCGGGGTAGACCAGTTTGGCACGCAGTATTTT; cdr3_aa: CASSPGVDQFGTQYF
clone_size: NA; v_call: TRBV19; d_call: NA; j_call: TRBJ1-1; cdr3_nt: TGTGCCAGTAGTAACCCCTCGGACATGAACACTGAAGCTTTCTTT; cdr3_aa: CASSNPSDMNTEAFF
clone_size: NA; v_call: TRBV10-3; d_call: NA; j_call: TRBJ2-5; cdr3_nt: TGTGCCATCAGTGAAGGTTTTTCAGGGGCTCAAGAGACCCAGTACTTC; cdr3_aa: CAISEGFSGAQETQYF
clone_size: once; v_call: TRBV28; d_call: NA; j_call: TRBJ1-2; cdr3_nt: TGTGCCAGCAGTTTAGCTGAGGCTGGCTACACCTTC; cdr3_aa: CASSLAEAGYTF
clone_size: NA; v_call: TRBV19; d_call: TRBD2; j_call: TRBJ2-4; cdr3_nt: TGTGCCAGTAGCAGCCTAGCGGGAGCGTTAGCCAAAAACATTCAGTACTTC; cdr3_aa: CASSSLAGALAKNIQYF
clone_size: NA; v_call: TRBV30; d_call: TRBD2; j_call: TRBJ2-1; cdr3_nt: TGTGCCCCTAAACCCAAACTAGCGGAGGAGGGTACGGTGAATGAGCAGTTCTTC; cdr3_aa: CAPKPKLAEEGTVNEQFF
clone_size: NA; v_call: TRBV7-9; d_call: TRBD2; j_call: TRBJ2-5; cdr3_nt: TGTGCCAGCAGCCTAAGGTCTCTTACCGGGGGGGCGGGTGAGACCCAGTACTTC; cdr3_aa: CASSLRSLTGGAGETQYF
clone_size: NA; v_call: TRBV29-1; d_call: TRBD1; j_call: TRBJ2-7; cdr3_nt: TGCAGCGTTGGACAGGGTCCCGAGCAGTACTTC; cdr3_aa: CSVGQGPEQYF
clone_size: few; v_call: TRBV5-1; d_call: NA; j_call: TRBJ1-1; cdr3_nt: TGCGCCAGCAGCCCGGGGGTCATGAACACTGAAGCTTTCTTT; cdr3_aa: CASSPGVMNTEAFF
clone_size: NA; v_call: TRBV19; d_call: NA; j_call: TRBJ1-1; cdr3_nt: TGTGCCAGTAGTAGGGCAGGGGCTGGGGGCACTGAAGCTTTCTTT; cdr3_aa: CASSRAGAGGTEAFF
clone_size: NA; v_call: TRBV5-6; d_call: NA; j_call: TRBJ1-1; cdr3_nt: TGTGCCAGCAGCTTAGGTCCTGAAGCTTTCTTT; cdr3_aa: CASSLGPEAFF
clone_size: NA; v_call: TRBV11-1; d_call: TRBD1; j_call: TRBJ2-7; cdr3_nt: TGTGCCAGCAGCTCACAGGGGGCAGGCGAGCAGTACTTC; cdr3_aa: CASSSQGAGEQYF
clone_size: NA; v_call: TRBV5-8; d_call: TRBD2; j_call: TRBJ2-3; cdr3_nt: TGTGCCAGCAGCTGGAAACTAGCGGGGGGCACAGATACGCAGTATTTT; cdr3_aa: CASSWKLAGGTDTQYF
clone_size: NA; v_call: TRBV6-5; d_call: NA; j_call: TRBJ1-4; cdr3_nt: TGTGCCAGCAGTTACTCGACAGAGACTAGGGGAAAACTGTTTTTT; cdr3_aa: CASSYSTETRGKLFF
clone_size: NA; v_call: TRBV6-1; d_call: TRBD1; j_call: TRBJ1-4; cdr3_nt: TGTGCCAGCAACCCGACAGGGGGCGTTGAAAAACTGTTTTTT; cdr3_aa: CASNPTGGVEKLFF